Below, 25 T cell receptor beta chains from the same sample are listed, as sequenced in a study of T cell repertoires in cytomegalovirus infection. From the reads, TCRdb called clonotypes with MiXCR, one entry per CDR3 protein. The sample records 550,000 to 850,000 distinct CDR3 sequences, about 30% being singletons. No antigen has been identified for these receptors. The sequencing here drew on cultured PBMCs, taken from culture after CMV antigen stimulation. Source of these receptors: a human donor in good health (CMV status not recorded). Some clones in this sample may be carry-over from other donors' samples.

The rearrangement uses TRBV6-1 and TRBJ2-5, with 9 bases matching TRBD2. Germline V lookup: CDR1 MNHNS, CDR2 SASEGT. This CDR3 contains 14 residues. V shed 6 bases and J 5 bases; nucleotides not matched to a gene: 7. CDR3 in amino acids: CASREGLAGETQYF. The CDR3 DNA reads TGTGCCAGCAGAGAGGGACTAGCAGGGGAGACCCAGTACTTC.

The chain carries TRBV5-1 and TRBJ1-2; maybe TRBD1 (5 bases). CDR1 SGHRS and CDR2 YFSETQ come from the germline V gene. Trimming cost V 0 bases and J 2 bases, with 11 bases left between them. This CDR3 is built from 15 residues. In DNA, the CDR3 is TGCGCCAGCAGCTTGGTGGGGGAATTCAACTATGGCTACACCTTC. Its translation is CASSLVGEFNYGYTF.

The chain combines TRBV4-3 with TRBJ2-3; 8 bases match TRBD1. Germline CDR1 LGHNA, CDR2 YSLEER. The ends lost 0 bases at V and 7 bases at J; junction bases unmatched: 6. The CDR3 covers 15 residues. CDR3: CASSQDRTGWHTQYF. The DNA for the CDR3 is TGCGCCAGCAGCCAAGACAGGACAGGGTGGCATACGCAGTATTTT.

Notes on this clonotype: One end of the junction fails to match germline, which may point to a read error. The chain employs TRBV7-9 and TRBJ2-7; the D gene is possibly TRBD2 (6 bases). Per germline, CDR1 SEHNR and CDR2 FQNEAQ (reference sequence). The CDR3 covers 12 residues. Here the CDR3 DNA reads TGTGCCAGCAGTCCCGGCGGGACCAAACGCCGATTC. Protein: CASSPGGTKRRF.

There are many counts of this clonotype. The rearrangement links TRBV7-2 to TRBJ2-1; 9 bases map to TRBD2. Losses at the gene ends were 2 bases for V and 3 bases for J; bases not matched to a gene: 5. This CDR3 is 16 amino acids long. Looked up from germline, CDR1 is SGHTA and CDR2 is FQGNSA. CDR3 loop: CASSLWGGRGYNEQFF. CDR3 in DNA: TGTGCCAGCAGCTTATGGGGCGGGAGGGGCTACAATGAGCAGTTCTTC.

The chain employs TRBV5-6 and TRBJ2-1; 10 bases fit TRBD2. This CDR3 comprises 16 residues. With 0 bases clipped from V and 7 bases from J, the junction kept 7 bases outside the gene matches. Germline CDR1 and CDR2: SGHDT and YYEEEE. CDR3 amino acids: CASSLAWLAGVNEQFF. The CDR3 DNA sequence: TGTGCCAGCAGCTTGGCCTGGCTAGCGGGAGTAAATGAGCAGTTCTTC.

The genes are TRBV20-1 and TRBJ1-5; tentative D call: TRBD1 (5 bases). The CDR3 contains 19 residues. V lost 0 bases, J lost 4 bases, and 25 bases lay in between. The germline gives CDR1 DFQATT, CDR2 SNEGSKA (reference sequence). In nucleotides, the CDR3 is TGCAGTGCTAGAGATTTTCGGGGATCCGCCGACAGACTAAATCAGCCCCAGCATTTT. Translating it yields CSARDFRGSADRLNQPQHF.

The table lists this clonotype with a few counts. The rearrangement links TRBV2 to TRBJ2-1; D call uncertain. Trimming pared 2 bases from V and 1 base from J, leaving 9 bases between. The CDR3 sequence is 15 residues long. Germline CDR1 SNHLY, CDR2 FYNNEI. The CDR3 DNA sequence: TGTGCCAGCAGTGAATTGGGCAGTTCCTACAATGAGCAGTTCTTC. It translates to CASSELGSSYNEQFF.

The V gene is TRBV7-2, the J gene TRBJ1-1; unclear D gene. V lost 6 bases and J 3 bases, leaving 8 bases between the germline ends. The CDR3 length is 12 residues. Per germline, CDR1 SGHTA and CDR2 FQGNSA. The CDR3 sequence: CASRSDDTEAFF. The CDR3 nucleotides read TGTGCCAGCAGATCAGACGACACTGAAGCTTTCTTT.

The gene calls are TRBV14 and TRBJ2-1; maybe TRBD2 (6 bases). The CDR3 totals 15 residues. Germline loops: CDR1 SGHDN, CDR2 FVKESK. Trimming left V 2 bases short and J 7 bases short, with 15 bases between. The CDR3 sequence is CASSQTGLRLNEQFF. The CDR3 region has the DNA TGTGCCAGCAGCCAAACGGGACTTCGCTTAAATGAGCAGTTCTTC.

The chain joins TRBV7-9 to TRBJ1-1; D perhaps matches TRBD1 (5 bases). Germline V lookup: CDR1 SEHNR, CDR2 FQNEAQ (reference sequence). There are 15 residues in the CDR3. The V gene lost 2 bases and the J gene lost 4 bases, with 14 bases spanning the gap. CDR3 DNA sequence: TGTGCCAGCAGCTTATTCACCGAGGGGCCCACTGAAGCTTTCTTT. It translates to CASSLFTEGPTEAFF.

V usage is TRBV19 and J usage is TRBJ1-1; D ambiguous. The CDR3 contains 13 residues. The ends were cut back, 3 bases at V and 3 bases at J, with 8 bases in the middle. Germline V lookup: CDR1 LNHDA, CDR2 SQIVND (reference sequence). CDR3 protein: CASSIWRDTEAFF. CDR3 bases: TGTGCCAGTAGTATTTGGCGGGACACTGAAGCTTTCTTT. Looking up the rest from reference TRBV19 and TRBJ1-1 gives the full variable domain: DGGITQSPKYLFRKEGQNVTLSCEQNLNHDAMYWYRQDPGQGLRLIYYSQIVNDFQKGDIAEGYSVSREKKESFPLTVTSAQKNPTAFYLCASSIWRDTEAFFGQGTRLTVV.

The V and J genes are TRBV12-3 or TRBV12-4 and TRBJ1-1; D call uncertain. The CDR3 loop spans 18 amino acids. The ends were cut back, 7 bases at V and 0 bases at J, with 24 bases in the middle. The DNA of the CDR3 is TGTGCCAGCACCATTCATGGCCTTCTGCCGATTATGAACACTGAAGCTTTCTTT. Its protein is CASTIHGLLPIMNTEAFF.

The V and J genes are TRBV11-2 and TRBJ1-3; tentative D call: TRBD1 (6 bases). This CDR3 contains 17 residues. Germline V gene data show CDR1 as SGHAT and CDR2 as FQNNGV. The V and J ends lost 5 bases and 0 bases respectively, with 17 bases between them. The CDR3 is CASSPRTAISSGNTIYF. Written as DNA, the CDR3 is TGTGCCAGCAGCCCTCGGACAGCCATAAGCTCTGGAAACACCATATATTTT.

The chain is built from TRBV11-2 and TRBJ2-7, with 7 positions matching TRBD1. Germline V lookup: CDR1 SGHAT, CDR2 FQNNGV. V shed 5 bases and J 0 bases; nucleotides not matched to a gene: 10. The CDR3 runs 16 residues. Here the CDR3 DNA reads TGTGCCAGCAGCCGATCCGGGACAGAGAGCTCCTACGAGCAGTACTTC. It codes for CASSRSGTESSYEQYF.

The V and J genes are TRBV3-1 and TRBJ2-2; D perhaps matches TRBD1 (6 bases). Germline V CDR1 and CDR2: LGHDT, YNNKEL (reference sequence). The CDR3 runs 15 residues. V was trimmed by 6 bases and J by 4 bases, leaving 15 bases between them. CDR3 residues: CASSLRGQSTGELFF. The DNA of the CDR3 is TGTGCCAGCAGTCTCAGGGGTCAAAGCACCGGGGAGCTGTTTTTT.

This chain links TRBV12-3 or TRBV12-4 with TRBJ2-1; TRBD2 is a possible D gene (5 bases). Trimming took 5 bases from V and 7 from J, leaving 15 bases between them. The CDR3 has 14 residues. In DNA, the CDR3 is TGTGCCAGCAGTCCCAGCGGAACCTTGAATGAGCAGTTCTTC. Protein: CASSPSGTLNEQFF.

In DNA, the CDR3 is TGTGCCAGCAGCGTGACAGGGCGTGGGACAGATACGCAGTATTTT. Protein product: CASSVTGRGTDTQYF. The chain is built from TRBV5-4 and TRBJ2-3; 7 bases align to TRBD1. The CDR3 runs to 15 residues. Germline V gene lookup returns CDR1 SGHNT and CDR2 YYREEE (reference sequence). J was trimmed by 3 bases and V by 4 bases; bases with no gene match: 8.

This clonotype was detected a few times. The chain links TRBV20-1 to TRBJ1-1; possibly TRBD1 for D (6 bases). Germline assignment: CDR1 DFQATT and CDR2 SNEGSKA (reference sequence). Trimming removed 6 bases at V and 4 bases at J, with 9 bases between. The CDR3 is 11 amino acids. The CDR3 region is CSANRVTEAFF. The CDR3 DNA reads as TGCAGTGCAAACAGGGTCACTGAAGCTTTCTTT.

The chain links TRBV20-1 to TRBJ2-1; the match to TRBD2 covers 12 bases. J lost 6 bases, V lost 1 base, and 4 bases had no gene match. Germline CDR1 is DFQATT and CDR2 is SNEGSKA (reference sequence). CDR3 length: 15 amino acids. The CDR3, as DNA: TGCAGTGCTAGAGTTAGACTAGCGGGAGTCAATGAGCAGTTCTTC. This encodes CSARVRLAGVNEQFF.

J is TRBJ2-7 and V is TRBV7-2, with 7 nucleotides matching TRBD2. CDR3 length: 16 residues. The germline CDR1 and CDR2 sequences are SGHTA and FQGNSA. J was trimmed by 5 bases and V by 5 bases; bases with no gene match: 15. This CDR3 reads CASSHSVTRENDEQYF. In DNA form, the CDR3 reads TGTGCCAGCAGCCACTCTGTTACGCGGGAGAATGACGAGCAGTACTTC.

This sequence joins TRBV7-9 and TRBJ1-2; 8 bases match TRBD1. The junction had 14 bases not matched to a gene; V was cut back by 4 bases and J by 4 bases. This CDR3 region has 17 residues. Looked up from germline, CDR1 is SEHNR and CDR2 is FQNEAQ (reference sequence). As DNA, the CDR3 is TGTGCCAGCAGCTCCTCAACGGGACAGGCACGACTCTATGGCTACACCTTC. Its translation is CASSSSTGQARLYGYTF.

This clonotype was seen more than once but under ten times. The chain combines TRBV18 with TRBJ1-1, with TRBD1 identical over 8 bases. Germline CDR1 reads KGHSH; CDR2 reads LQKENI. CDR3 length equals 15 residues. V lost 3 bases to trimming and J lost 1 base; unmatched junction nucleotides: 4. CDR3 loop: CASSPMTGENTEAFF. The CDR3 region has the DNA TGTGCCAGCTCACCGATGACAGGGGAGAACACTGAAGCTTTCTTT.

This clonotype has a count of ten or more. This rearrangement joins TRBV6-1 to TRBJ2-7, with unresolved D. The V gene's germline CDR1 is MNHNS and CDR2 SASEGT. Trimming pared 2 bases from V and 3 bases from J, leaving 8 bases between. The CDR3 length is 13 residues. This CDR3 is CASSERHLYEQYF. CDR3 nucleotides: TGTGCCAGCAGTGAACGACATCTCTACGAGCAGTACTTC.

The chain couples TRBV12-3 or TRBV12-4 to TRBJ2-1; 8 positions agree with TRBD2. The CDR3 sequence is 10 residues long. J was trimmed by 11 bases and V by 10 bases; bases with no gene match: 4. The CDR3 DNA follows: TGTGCCACCAGCGGGAGCCAGCAGTTCTTC. Translation: CATSGSQQFF.